Listed below are T cell receptor beta chains from one sample, sequenced in a study of T cell changes during pregnancy in multiple sclerosis. Some clones are missing from TCRdb's copy, which holds only in-frame ones; the method was immunoSEQ multiplex PCR. The repertoire consists of 89,000 or so clones, with approximately 91% occurring once and the leading ten covering 3% to 4.5%. The specimen comprised PBMCs, sampled in the first trimester of pregnancy. The receptor set was obtained from a female donor in good health, serving as a control in a pregnancy study. Some clones in this sample may be carry-over from other donors' samples. The CDR3 runs from the conserved cysteine through the conserved F or W. The D gene is left open where the match is weak.

TRBV19	14	-	TRBJ1-5	TGTGCCAGTAGTATAGCGGCGGGAGGTCAGCCCCAGCATTTT	CASSIAAGGQPQHF
TRBV7-8	16	TRBD2	TRBJ2-3	TGTGCCAGCAGCTTCCGACTAGCGGGGGGTACAGATACGCAGTATTTT	CASSFRLAGGTDTQYF
TRBV19	11	-	TRBJ2-7	TGTGCCAGTAGTGGGGGGTACGAGCAGTACTTC	CASSGGYEQYF
TRBV9	15	TRBD1	TRBJ1-2	TGTGCCAGCAGCCTAGGACAGGGGGACATCTATGGCTACACCTTC	CASSLGQGDIYGYTF
TRBV10-3	17	TRBD1	TRBJ2-3	TGTGCCATCAGTGAGTCGAGTGGGACAGGGTTCACAGATACGCAGTATTTT	CAISESSGTGFTDTQYF
TRBV19	14	-	TRBJ2-7	TGTGCCAGTAGTATAAGTCTAGCTCAGTACGAGCAGTACTTC	CASSISLAQYEQYF
TRBV2	15	TRBD1	TRBJ1-2	TGTGCCAACCGGGACAGGGATAAAAAAAAAGGTGGCTACACCTTC	CANRDRDKKKGGYTF
TRBV28	15	TRBD1	TRBJ1-6	TGTGCCAGCAGTTTAAGAGGGACAGGCTATTCACCCCTCCACTTT	CASSLRGTGYSPLHF
TRBV7-3	10	-	TRBJ2-3	TGTGCCAGCAGCCCCCAGACGCAGTATTTT	CASSPQTQYF
TRBV5-1	18	TRBD1	TRBJ1-1	TGCGCCAGCAGCTTATACAGGGGGGAATACGGTGTGAACACTGAAGCTTTCTTT	CASSLYRGEYGVNTEAFF
TRBV9	16	TRBD2	TRBJ2-1	TGTGCCAGCAGCGCCTATACTAGCGGGAGGGCCGATGAGCAGTTCTTC	CASSAYTSGRADEQFF
TRBV27	15	TRBD2	TRBJ2-1	TGTGCCAGCAGTTCGGGACTAGCGGGAGTTGGTGAGCAGTTCTTC	CASSSGLAGVGEQFF
TRBV14	13	-	TRBJ1-1	TGTGCCAGCAGCCCTATTCAACAGGGAGAAGCTTTCTTT	CASSPIQQGEAFF
TRBV6-5	14	TRBD1	TRBJ2-5	TGTGCCAGCACCCCAGGGGGCGGGTTAGAGACCCAGTACTTC	CASTPGGGLETQYF
TRBV29-1	13	-	TRBJ1-5	TGCAGCGTAGCCACAGGGCCCGATCAGCCCCAGCATTTT	CSVATGPDQPQHF
TRBV9	12	-	TRBJ2-7	TGTGCCAGCAGCCCCAACCCAGGCGAGCAGTACTTC	CASSPNPGEQYF
TRBV27	14	TRBD2	TRBJ2-3	TGTGCCAGCTCGGTAGCGGGGACCCCAGATACGCAGTATTTT	CASSVAGTPDTQYF
TRBV6-1	16	-	TRBJ1-6	TGTGCCAGCAGTGAATGGGGCAGCTCCTATAATTCACCCCTCCACTTT	CASSEWGSSYNSPLHF
TRBV14	15	TRBD2	TRBJ2-1	TGTGCCAGCAGCCAAGACAGACTAGCGCAGAATGAGCAGTTCTTC	CASSQDRLAQNEQFF
TRBV2	15	TRBD1	TRBJ1-6	TGTGCCAGCAGTGAACGACAGGGGAAGAATTCACCCCTCCACTTT	CASSERQGKNSPLHF